Listed below are T cell receptor beta chains from one sample, sequenced in a study of metastatic and nonmetastatic thyroid tumors. MiXCR reprocessed the PCR reads for TCRdb. The sample includes under 7,500 clones, around 3.3% of them seen just once. The specimen sequenced was tumor tissue. Receptors were obtained from a female donor with papillary thyroid cancer or a benign thyroid nodule (not recorded which). Some clones in this sample may be carry-over from other donors' samples. The CDR3 runs from the conserved cysteine through the conserved F or W. A D gene is named only where the DNA matches it firmly. Clone size, where shown, is once, few, many, or a class for clones that have expanded.

>13|TRBV14|many|TRBJ2-7|-
TGTGCCAGCAGCCAACTGATCTCTGGGGAGCAGTACTTC
CASSQLISGEQYF
>15|TRBV28|medium-sized|TRBJ2-2|TRBD2
TGTGCCAGCAGTTTCGCTAGCGGCGGTACCGGGGAGCTGTTTTTT
CASSFASGGTGELFF
>13|TRBV19|many|TRBJ2-3|-
TGTGCCAGTAGTATACCGGGGACAGATACGCAGTATTTT
CASSIPGTDTQYF
>13|TRBV12-5|-|TRBJ2-1|-
TGCGCGAGTGCCCTCTCCGACGGCCTGGAGCAGTTCTTC
CASALSDGLEQFF
>15|TRBV7-2|many|TRBJ2-7|TRBD1
TGTGCCAGCAGCTTAGAACAGGGGTGGAACTACGAGCAGTACTTC
CASSLEQGWNYEQYF
>11|TRBV5-8|many|TRBJ2-7|-
TGTGCCAGCAGCTTGGAGTACGAGCAGTACTTC
CASSLEYEQYF
>15|TRBV11-2|many|TRBJ2-5|TRBD2
TGTGCCAGCGGCTTAGATCCGGGAGGATGGGAGACCCAGTACTTC
CASGLDPGGWETQYF
>18|TRBV6-1|large|TRBJ2-3|TRBD2
TGTGCCAGCAGTGACTATCGACTAGCGGGGGGCAGCACAGATACGCAGTATTTT
CASSDYRLAGGSTDTQYF
>14|TRBV19|medium-sized|TRBJ1-5|-
TGTGCCAGTAGTAAACCCGATTTCCCTTCGTCCCAGCATTTT
CASSKPDFPSSQHF
>15|TRBV11-3|medium-sized|TRBJ2-1|TRBD2
TGTGCCAGCAGCTTAGGGACTAGCATCTACAATGAGCAGTTCTTC
CASSLGTSIYNEQFF
>15|TRBV19|few|TRBJ2-7|-
TGTGCCAGCAAGCCCCGCGACACGGGGTCGGGGGAGCAGTACTTC
CASKPRDTGSGEQYF
>14|TRBV5-1|many|TRBJ1-4|-
TGCGCCAGCAGCCAGGATACAACTAATGAAAAACTGTTTTTT
CASSQDTTNEKLFF
>15|TRBV24-1|many|TRBJ1-1|TRBD1
TGTGCCTTTACCGGGACAGGGGGCTGGGACACTGAAGCTTTCTTT
CAFTGTGGWDTEAFF
>16|TRBV7-2|medium-sized|TRBJ1-2|-
TGTGCCAGCAGCGCCGAGGGGCTAGGCTCTAACTATGGCTACACCTTC
CASSAEGLGSNYGYTF
>16|TRBV19|medium-sized|TRBJ1-4|-
TGTGCCAGTAGTTTAGAGGATTTCGTGAGTAATGAAAAACTGTTTTTT
CASSLEDFVSNEKLFF
>11|TRBV20-1|medium-sized|TRBJ1-2|-
TGCAGTGCTAGAGAAAACTATGGCTACACCTTC
CSARENYGYTF
>14|TRBV6-1|medium-sized|TRBJ2-7|TRBD1
TGTGCCAGCAGTCCTGGGACAGGGGAGGACGAGCAGTACTTC
CASSPGTGEDEQYF